This T cell receptor beta chain was sequenced for a study of shared clonotypes between healthy human individuals. CDR1 and CDR2 (germline): MDHEN, SYDVKM. Between the trimmed V and J ends, which lost 7 bases and 4 bases, there was a span of 14 bases. The CDR3 contains 14 residues. An assay was performed, and its level was deep. Assay: immunoSEQ multiplex PCR; the TCRdb copy retains only in-frame clones and omits some. The sample carries 550,000 to 600,000 clones, roughly 79% recorded once. The clonotype originates from a middle-aged woman in good health. Some clones in this sample may be carry-over from other donors' samples. This chain connects TRBV28 to TRBJ2-1; D perhaps matches TRBD2 (7 bases). The sequencing sample was made of PBMCs. This CDR3 is CASTGASGYNEQFF. The CDR3 coding sequence is TGTGCCAGCACAGGGGCTAGCGGTTACAATGAGCAGTTCTTC.